One and the same sample provided the 21 T cell receptor beta chains below, sequenced in a study of T cell responses to AZD1222 COVID-19 vaccine. Some clones are missing from TCRdb's copy, which holds only in-frame ones; the method was immunoSEQ multiplex PCR. Of 150,000 to 200,000 clones in the sample, 90% to 95% were seen once. The sample was peripheral blood, taken on day 0 of AZD1222 vaccination. These receptors came from an adult in good health.

The chain is built from TRBV6-5 and TRBJ1-2; D gene uncertain. The germline V gene has CDR1 MNHEY and CDR2 SVGAGI. Trimming removed 8 bases at V and 4 bases at J, with 11 bases between. The CDR3 is made up of 12 amino acids. CDR3 residues: CASQENIYGYTF. The CDR3 DNA sequence: TGTGCCAGCCAGGAAAACATCTATGGCTACACCTTC.

The V and J genes are TRBV6-5 and TRBJ2-1, with TRBD2 identical over 10 bases. J was trimmed by 4 bases and V by 8 bases; bases with no gene match: 8. The CDR3 covers 15 residues. From germline, CDR1 is MNHEY and CDR2 SVGAGI. DNA of the CDR3: TGTGCCAGCGGGGCGGGACTAGCGTCTTACAATGAGCAGTTCTTC. Translation: CASGAGLASYNEQFF.

The rearrangement uses TRBV28 and TRBJ2-5; D is ambiguous. Germline CDR1 MDHEN, CDR2 SYDVKM. The length of the CDR3 is 16 residues. Trimming stripped 3 bases from V and 5 bases from J, with 19 bases between. Here the CDR3 DNA reads TGTGCCAGCAGTTTCCACCTTGGCTGGGAAGGGGAGACCCAGTACTTC. It yields the protein CASSFHLGWEGETQYF.

V gene TRBV6-5 combines with J gene TRBJ2-7, with a tentative D call TRBD2 (6 bases). CDR1 MNHEY and CDR2 SVGAGI come from the germline V gene. This CDR3 is built from 13 residues. With 8 bases removed from V and 5 bases from J, the gap between germline ends came to 16 bases. Here the CDR3 DNA reads TGTGCCAGCCTACGGTCTAGCGCGGACGAGCAGTACTTC. This encodes CASLRSSADEQYF.

The rearrangement joins TRBV7-2 to TRBJ1-2; D is ambiguous. Germline V lookup: CDR1 SGHTA, CDR2 FQGNSA. The CDR3 extends over 13 amino acids. The ends were cut back, 5 bases at V and 4 bases at J, with 11 bases in the middle. CDR3 DNA: TGTGCCAGCAGCACGGACGGAAGCTATGGCTACACCTTC. Translating it yields CASSTDGSYGYTF.

This clone has a single count. The chain uses TRBV7-9 and TRBJ2-1; D is possibly TRBD2 (5 bases). Germline CDR1 and CDR2: SEHNR and FQNEAQ (reference sequence). V dropped 5 bases and J dropped 0 bases, with 14 bases sitting between them. The CDR3 extends over 16 amino acids. The CDR3 sequence: CASSPTLDASYNEQFF. CDR3 sequence (DNA): TGTGCCAGCAGCCCAACACTAGACGCCTCCTACAATGAGCAGTTCTTC. The entire variable domain, with the rest obtained from reference TRBV7-9 and TRBJ2-1, is as follows: DTGVSQNPRHKITKRGQNVTFRCDPISEHNRLYWYRQTLGQGPEFLTYFQNEAQLEKSRLLSDRFSAERPKGSFSTLEIQRTEQGDSAMYLCASSPTLDASYNEQFFGPGTRLTVL.

The J gene is TRBJ1-5, the V gene TRBV6-5; D may be TRBD1 (5 bases). V lost 8 bases, J lost 0 bases, and 14 bases lay in between. Germline V CDR1 and CDR2: MNHEY, SVGAGI. The CDR3 loop spans 15 amino acids. The CDR3 sequence is CASSLGEYSNQPQHF. Written as DNA, the CDR3 is TGTGCCAGCTCATTAGGGGAGTATAGCAATCAGCCCCAGCATTTT.

V usage is TRBV6-5 and J usage is TRBJ1-1; D is perhaps TRBD1 (6 bases). The V gene's germline CDR1 is MNHEY and CDR2 SVGAGI. V was shortened by 6 bases and J by 1 base, with 15 bases between the two germline ends. The CDR3 has 15 amino acids. Written as DNA, the CDR3 is TGTGCCAGCAGATCGGGGGGCAGCAAGAACACTGAAGCTTTCTTT. Protein sequence: CASRSGGSKNTEAFF.

This chain links TRBV27 with TRBJ1-2; 7 bases map to TRBD1. This CDR3 spans 14 amino acids. Germline CDR1 is MNHEY and CDR2 is SMNVEV (reference sequence). With V trimmed by 5 bases and J by 3 bases, 6 bases remained unmatched. This chain's CDR3 is CASSPTGVDYGYTF. CDR3 bases: TGTGCCAGCAGTCCAACAGGGGTTGACTATGGCTACACCTTC.

This chain connects TRBV2 to TRBJ2-3; D is possibly TRBD1 or TRBD2 (5 bases each). Trimming pared 6 bases from V and 6 bases from J, leaving 16 bases between. The CDR3 runs to 14 residues. CDR1 and CDR2 from the germline V gene are SNHLY and FYNNEI. The CDR3 region has the DNA TGTGCCAGCAGAGGACTGACCCCAGGGGATACGCAGTATTTT. Amino acid sequence: CASRGLTPGDTQYF.

The chain couples TRBV29-1 to TRBJ2-5; D may be TRBD1 (5 bases). The germline V gene has CDR1 SQVTM and CDR2 ANQGSEA. The CDR3 totals 13 residues. V was cut by 5 bases and J by 1 base, with 11 bases left in between. For the CDR3, the DNA is TGCAGCGTTCAGGGAATACTCCAAGAGACCCAGTACTTC. Translated, it gives CSVQGILQETQYF. Based on the CDR3 plus reference TRBV29-1 and TRBJ2-5, the full variable domain is SAVISQKPSRDICQRGTSLTIQCQVDSQVTMMFWYRQQPGQSLTLIATANQGSEATYESGFVIDKFPISRPNLTFSTLTVSNMSPEDSSIYLCSVQGILQETQYFGPGTRLLVL.

The CDR3 sequence is CASSLDRGPLYEQYF. In DNA form, the CDR3 reads TGTGCCAGCAGCCTCGACAGGGGACCCCTTTACGAGCAGTACTTC. This rearrangement joins TRBV7-2 to TRBJ2-7, with 8 bases aligning to TRBD1. This CDR3 contains 15 residues. Per the germline V gene, CDR1 is SGHTA and CDR2 is FQGNSA. V lost 5 bases to trimming and J lost 4 bases; unmatched junction nucleotides: 10.

V and J are TRBV6-2 or TRBV6-3 and TRBJ1-1; unclear D gene. Germline loops: CDR1 MNHEY, CDR2 SVGEGT. The CDR3 totals 13 residues. Deletions cut 4 bases from V and 7 bases from J, with 13 bases between. The CDR3: CASSSLPAGEAFF. Written as DNA, the CDR3 is TGTGCCAGCAGTTCCCTCCCAGCGGGTGAAGCTTTCTTT.

The chain carries TRBV19 and TRBJ1-1; D perhaps matches TRBD1 (5 bases). The length of the CDR3 is 15 residues. The V gene lost 0 bases and the J gene lost 0 bases, with 8 bases spanning the gap. Germline lookup yields CDR1 LNHDA and CDR2 SQIVND (reference sequence). Here the CDR3 reads CASSIDAGLNTEAFF. CDR3 DNA: TGTGCCAGTAGTATAGATGCAGGGTTGAACACTGAAGCTTTCTTT.

The V call is TRBV19, the J call TRBJ1-4; unclear D gene. Trimming shortened V by 4 bases and J by 14 bases, and 14 bases separated the two germline ends. Germline CDR1 is LNHDA and CDR2 is SQIVND (reference sequence). The CDR3 contains 12 residues. Here the CDR3 DNA reads TGTGCCAGTAGTACCGGACCGCCAAAGCTGTTTTTT. It codes for CASSTGPPKLFF.

The rearrangement joins TRBV19 to TRBJ1-2, with D possibly TRBD1 on 6 matching bases. Trimming cost V 9 bases and J 2 bases, with 19 bases left between them. Germline V gene sequence: CDR1 LNHDA, CDR2 SQIVND (reference sequence). This CDR3 contains 15 residues. The CDR3 protein is CASGQGRGSNYGYTF. CDR3 DNA sequence: TGTGCCAGCGGCCAGGGGCGCGGTTCCAACTATGGCTACACCTTC.

V usage is TRBV14 and J usage is TRBJ2-1; 10 bases match TRBD2. V dropped 1 base and J dropped 9; count of bases not matched to a gene: 12. This CDR3 comprises 17 residues. The germline CDR1 and CDR2 sequences are SGHDN and FVKESK. CDR3 region: CASSQVLLAGAGFEQFF. DNA of the CDR3: TGTGCCAGCAGCCAAGTCCTGCTAGCGGGGGCGGGCTTTGAGCAGTTCTTC.

The rearrangement links TRBV11-1 to TRBJ2-1; D is unclear. V lost 3 bases and J lost 0, with 12 bases in between. CDR3 length equals 16 residues. Per the germline V gene, CDR1 is SGHAT and CDR2 is FQDESV (reference sequence). The CDR3: CASSFISSGSYNEQFF. The CDR3 nucleotides are TGTGCCAGCAGCTTCATCAGTTCAGGCTCCTACAATGAGCAGTTCTTC.

The V and J genes are TRBV6-2 or TRBV6-3 and TRBJ1-2; D is uncertain. With 5 bases removed from V and 1 base from J, the gap between germline ends came to 11 bases. Germline CDR1 is MNHEY and CDR2 is SVGEGT. This CDR3 comprises 14 residues. In DNA, the CDR3 is TGTGCCAGCAGTCCCGGTTACATTAACTATGGCTACACCTTC. This codes for CASSPGYINYGYTF.

The chain has TRBV9 and TRBJ2-7, with 7 bases that match TRBD2. The CDR3 runs 15 residues. The germline V gene has CDR1 SGDLS and CDR2 YYNGEE. The ends lost 4 bases at V and 2 bases at J; junction bases unmatched: 9. The CDR3 DNA follows: TGTGCCAGCAGCCCGCGACCTGGACTAGCCTACGAGCAGTACTTC. This gives the protein CASSPRPGLAYEQYF.

The chain carries TRBV7-3 and TRBJ2-1; no clear D gene. The germline CDR1 and CDR2 sequences are SGHTA and FQGTGA. Between the trimmed V and J ends, which lost 4 bases and 3 bases, there was a span of 7 bases. The CDR3 totals 13 residues. This chain's CDR3 is CASSSTNYNEQFF. The CDR3 region has the DNA TGTGCCAGCAGCTCAACTAACTACAATGAGCAGTTCTTC. Together with reference TRBV7-3 and TRBJ2-1, the CDR3 gives the full variable domain: GAGVSQTPSNKVTEKGKYVELRCDPISGHTALYWYRQSLGQGPEFLIYFQGTGAADDSGLPNDRFFAVRPEGSVSTLKIQRTERGDSAVYLCASSSTNYNEQFFGPGTRLTVL.